The following is a TCR beta chain sequence with its context. The sample comes from a study of blood T cell repertoires in COVID-19. The table came from immunoSEQ multiplex PCR; TCRdb's copy has only in-frame clones and leaves some out. The sample has a few hundred thousand clones; just under 90% are singletons. The CDR3 loop spans 18 amino acids. The germline CDR1 and CDR2 sequences are SGHNT and YENEEA. Trimming removed 3 bases from V and 2 bases from J; junction bases left unmatched: 4. The clonotype comes from a woman between 50 and 59 years old who had been exposed to COVID-19. The sample was PBMCs or T cells enriched from blood (not recorded which). The chain links TRBV11-3 to TRBJ2-1, with 16 bases fitting TRBD2. DNA for the CDR3: TGTGCCAGCAGCTTTACGGGACTAGCGGGGGGGCCCTACAATGAGCAGTTCTTC. It specifies CASSFTGLAGGPYNEQFF.